This T cell receptor (beta chain) appears in the sequencing data of a study of CD8+ T cells in alopecia areata. For the study at large: In an open-label trial, patients got 5 to 10 mg tofacitinib twice daily.

Sequencing templates came from extracted RNA that was reverse transcribed into cDNA. Generated by immunoSEQ multiplex PCR, the TCRdb table keeps only in-frame clones and is missing some. The table lists around 140,000 clones, about 60% of them singletons. Sorted out of PBMCs were CD4+ T cells and CD8+ T cells. The CDR3 extends over 15 amino acids. Trimming removed 2 bases from V and 3 bases from J, with 15 bases in between. Germline assignment: CDR1 GTSNPN and CDR2 SVGIG (reference sequence). The starting material was CD4+ T cells sorted from blood, obtained at week 0. The genes are TRBV30 and TRBJ2-3, with a possible D match to TRBD2 (5 bases). This receptor was identified in a human donor with alopecia areata. CDR3 bases: TGTGCCTGGAGTCAAGGGCAGAGAGGGACAGATACGCAGTATTTT. Protein: CAWSQGQRGTDTQYF.